These T cell receptor beta chains were read from a single sample in a study of long-term antiretroviral therapy in people with HIV. The assay was immunoSEQ multiplex PCR, and TCRdb's table has in-frame clones only and misses some. The sample yields 20,000 or so clones, more than 65% seen once. This material consisted of unsorted PBMCs, taken at the start of antiretroviral therapy, before treatment. The source of these receptors is a man younger than 30 with HIV. CDR3s include the opening cysteine and the closing phenylalanine or tryptophan. A D gene is named only where the DNA matches it firmly. Clone size is not always given. Where it is, it says once, few, many or a class for expanded clones.

. | . | TRBJ1-4 | TRBV6-1 | CASFQGGSGEKLFF | TGTGCCAGCTTTCAAGGGGGGTCGGGGGAAAAACTGTTTTTT
. | . | TRBJ2-1 | TRBV7-6 | CASSRSGSTIVYNEQFF | TGTGCCAGCAGCCGTAGTGGGTCCACCATCGTGTACAATGAGCAGTTCTTC
. | . | TRBJ2-1 | TRBV27 | CASSQIGNEQFF | TGTGCCAGCAGCCAAATTGGGAATGAGCAGTTCTTC
. | . | TRBJ2-6 | TRBV29-1 | CSVEVSGANVLTF | TGCAGCGTTGAAGTATCTGGGGCCAACGTCCTGACTTTC
. | . | TRBJ1-3 | TRBV6-5 | CASSYSISGNTIYF | TGTGCCAGCAGTTACTCGATCAGTGGAAACACCATATATTTT
. | . | TRBJ2-7 | TRBV7-9 | CASSPPGSTYEQYF | TGTGCCAGCAGCCCCCCTGGAAGTACCTACGAGCAGTACTTC
few | . | TRBJ2-7 | TRBV10-3 | CAISVDSSSYEQYF | TGTGCCATCAGTGTCGACAGCAGCTCCTACGAGCAGTACTTC
once | . | TRBJ1-2 | TRBV7-9 | CAIVRVPYGYTF | TGTGCCATTGTCCGGGTCCCCTATGGCTACACCTTC
. | TRBD2 | TRBJ2-7 | TRBV9 | CASSGGGERQQYF | TGTGCCAGCAGCGGGGGGGGAGAGCGCCAGCAGTACTTC
. | . | TRBJ2-7 | TRBV28 | CASSSTLASSSYEQYF | TGTGCCAGCAGTTCGACACTAGCCTCAAGCTCCTACGAGCAGTACTTC
few | . | TRBJ2-2 | TRBV9 | CASSVSAVQTNTGELFF | TGTGCCAGCAGCGTATCGGCGGTACAAACGAACACCGGGGAGCTGTTTTTT
. | TRBD1 | TRBJ1-1 | TRBV6-1 | CASNRGNRGSEAFF | TGTGCCAGCAATCGGGGAAACAGGGGGTCGGAAGCTTTCTTT
few | . | TRBJ1-1 | TRBV19 | CASMAGGAEAFF | TGTGCCAGTATGGCCGGGGGGGCTGAAGCTTTCTTT
. | TRBD2 | TRBJ2-1 | TRBV10-1 | CASAPAGIYNEQFF | TGCGCCAGCGCCCCAGCGGGAATTTACAATGAGCAGTTCTTC
medium-sized | TRBD1 | TRBJ1-1 | TRBV28 | CASRTGVTEAFF | TGTGCCAGCAGAACAGGGGTCACTGAAGCTTTCTTT
. | . | TRBJ1-5 | TRBV19 | CASSGRWTEMSPQHF | TGTGCCAGTAGCGGCCGTTGGACAGAGATGTCGCCCCAGCATTTT
few | . | TRBJ2-2 | TRBV28 | CASTERNRAPSNTGELFF | TGTGCCAGCACCGAGAGGAACCGGGCCCCATCGAACACCGGGGAGCTGTTTTTT
. | TRBD1 | TRBJ2-5 | TRBV2 | CASSKGTGGNQETQYF | TGTGCCAGCAGTAAAGGGACAGGGGGAAATCAAGAGACCCAGTACTTC
. | . | TRBJ1-2 | TRBV27 | CASSLTGGRGYTF | TGTGCCAGCAGTTTAACCGGGGGCAGGGGCTACACCTTC
. | . | TRBJ2-1 | TRBV27 | CASSPRSNEQFF | TGTGCCAGCAGTCCTCGATCCAATGAGCAGTTCTTC
. | . | TRBJ2-7 | TRBV29-1 | CSVVLTETYEQYF | TGCAGCGTTGTCTTGACCGAGACCTACGAGCAGTACTTC
. | . | TRBJ2-7 | TRBV18 | CASSPSSDAYSGEQYF | TGTGCCAGCTCACCATCCTCGGACGCTTATAGTGGCGAGCAGTACTTC
. | . | TRBJ2-7 | TRBV19 | CASSGGLDEQYF | TGTGCCAGTAGTGGGGGTCTCGACGAGCAGTACTTC
. | . | TRBJ1-1 | TRBV20-1 | CSASGTYEAFF | TGCAGTGCTTCCGGGACGTATGAAGCTTTCTTT
. | . | TRBJ1-3 | TRBV27 | CASSITGSSGNTIYF | TGTGCCAGCAGTATAACAGGAAGCTCTGGAAACACCATATATTTT
once | . | TRBJ1-5 | TRBV19 | CASSLRRVNQPQHF | TGTGCCAGTAGCCTCAGGAGAGTCAATCAGCCCCAGCATTTT
. | . | TRBJ2-7 | TRBV7-6 | CASSLVGISYEQYF | TGTGCCAGCAGCTTAGTGGGGATCTCCTACGAGCAGTACTTC
once | TRBD1 | TRBJ1-3 | TRBV9 | CASSTGQGTGNTIYF | TGTGCCAGCAGCACAGGACAGGGGACAGGAAACACCATATATTTT
. | . | TRBJ2-2 | TRBV19 | CASTGGTSGGTNTGELFF | TGTGCCAGTACAGGGGGTACGTCCGGGGGTACGAACACCGGGGAGCTGTTTTTT
. | TRBD2 | TRBJ2-3 | TRBV7-2 | CASSLTRETQYF | TGTGCCAGCAGCTTAACGCGGGAGACGCAGTATTTT
. | . | TRBJ2-5 | TRBV6-5 | CASSLGTWETQYF | TGTGCCAGCAGCCTAGGGACTTGGGAGACCCAGTACTTC
few | . | TRBJ2-2 | TRBV6-5 | CASSYSDGSRELFF | TGTGCCAGCAGTTACTCCGACGGTAGCCGGGAGCTGTTTTTT
. | . | TRBJ2-2 | TRBV30 | CAWSVLSPASGELFF | TGTGCCTGGAGTGTACTAAGCCCAGCGTCCGGGGAGCTGTTTTTT
. | TRBD1 | TRBJ2-5 | TRBV6-1 | CASSEGGQGSQETQYF | TGTGCCAGCAGTGAAGGAGGACAGGGGAGCCAAGAGACCCAGTACTTC
. | TRBD1 | TRBJ1-2 | TRBV10-1 | CASSDPGTGEDGYTF | TGCGCCAGCAGCGACCCCGGGACAGGGGAAGATGGCTACACCTTC
. | . | TRBJ1-6 | TRBV5-1 | CASSLAGVSSPLHF | TGCGCCAGCAGCTTGGCGGGGGTAAGCTCACCCCTCCACTTT
. | . | TRBJ2-1 | TRBV2 | CASRGNEQFF | TGTGCCAGCAGGGGCAATGAGCAGTTCTTC
few | . | TRBJ2-1 | TRBV18 | CASSLGNEQFF | TGTGCCAGCTCTCTTGGGAATGAGCAGTTCTTC
. | . | TRBJ2-3 | TRBV19 | CASSARSDTQYF | TGTGCCAGTAGCGCCAGGTCAGATACGCAGTATTTT
. | . | TRBJ2-2 | TRBV27 | CASSFDKNTGELFF | TGTGCCAGCAGTTTTGATAAGAACACCGGGGAGCTGTTTTTT
. | TRBD1 | TRBJ2-6 | TRBV28 | CASTLPTGAGANVLTF | TGTGCCAGTACACTCCCGACAGGGGCTGGGGCCAACGTCCTGACTTTC
. | TRBD2 | TRBJ2-7 | TRBV9 | CASSVGTSGNYEQYF | TGTGCCAGCAGCGTAGGGACTAGCGGGAATTACGAGCAGTACTTC
. | TRBD2 | TRBJ2-7 | TRBV6-4 | CASSGNERGLAGTTYEQYF | TGTGCCAGCAGTGGCAACGAGAGGGGCCTAGCGGGAACAACTTACGAGCAGTACTTC
. | . | TRBJ1-3 | TRBV15 | CATSRERFSGNTIYF | TGTGCCACCAGCAGAGAAAGGTTCTCTGGAAACACCATATATTTT
. | . | TRBJ2-1 | TRBV29-1 | CSGATVSSYNEQFF | TGCAGCGGTGCGACTGTAAGCTCCTACAATGAGCAGTTCTTC
. | . | TRBJ1-1 | TRBV5-1 | CASSRGAGTEAFF | TGCGCCAGCAGCCGAGGGGCGGGTACTGAAGCTTTCTTT
. | . | TRBJ1-5 | TRBV4-1 | CASSPVGTTSTGYGQPQHF | TGCGCCAGCAGCCCAGTTGGAACAACTTCCACAGGGTACGGTCAGCCCCAGCATTTT
. | . | TRBJ1-5 | TRBV27 | CASRVRAGNQPQHF | TGTGCCAGCAGGGTCCGGGCCGGCAATCAGCCCCAGCATTTT
. | . | TRBJ1-1 | TRBV7-6 | CASSLTAHTEAFF | TGTGCCAGCAGCTTGACAGCTCACACTGAAGCTTTCTTT
. | . | TRBJ2-1 | TRBV5-8 | CASSLAPGNEQFF | TGTGCCAGCAGCTTGGCCCCGGGGAATGAGCAGTTCTTC
few | . | TRBJ2-7 | TRBV6-1 | CASTTRGPYEQYF | TGTGCCAGCACAACGAGGGGACCTTACGAGCAGTACTTC
. | TRBD1 | TRBJ2-3 | TRBV5-5 | CASSFSRTGSTDTQYF | TGTGCCAGCAGCTTTTCTAGGACAGGGAGCACAGATACGCAGTATTTT
. | . | TRBJ1-1 | TRBV7-8 | CASSSVNTEAFF | TGTGCCAGCAGCTCAGTGAACACTGAAGCTTTCTTT
. | . | TRBJ2-3 | TRBV19 | CASSISRLFTDTQYF | TGTGCCAGTAGTATATCAAGACTCTTCACAGATACGCAGTATTTT